What follows are 17 T cell receptor beta chains derived from one specimen sequenced in a study of T-cell reconstitution after alpha-beta-depleted transplantation in children. It was with unique molecular identifiers that the TCRbeta library was prepared. TCRdb itself ran the PCR reads through MiXCR, one entry per CDR3 protein. In the table there are more than 60,000 distinct CDR3 sequences, 7.3% of which are singletons. The sample was PBMCs from the stem cell graft donor, taken from the stem cell graft. These receptor sequences come from a human donor who donated a stem cell graft to a child with acute lymphoblastic leukemia.

This clonotype was seen repeatedly, ten times or more. The chain has TRBV27 and TRBJ2-5; 10 nucleotides line up with TRBD2. The germline gives CDR1 MNHEY, CDR2 SMNVEV (reference sequence). CDR3 size: 16 residues. The V segment lost 5 bases and the J segment 2 bases; nucleotides outside the gene matches: 8. The CDR3 reads CASSLAGAGSQETQYF. CDR3 coding DNA: TGTGCCAGCAGTCTAGCGGGAGCCGGTTCACAAGAGACCCAGTACTTC.

The table lists this clonotype with many counts. The rearrangement links TRBV20-1 to TRBJ2-7; TRBD2 aligns across 9 bases. The germline V gene encodes CDR1 DFQATT and CDR2 SNEGSKA (reference sequence). The junction had 6 bases not matched to a gene; V was cut back by 6 bases and J by 3 bases. The CDR3 extends over 13 amino acids. The CDR3 DNA sequence: TGCAGTGCCGGAGGACTAGCGATCTACGAGCAGTACTTC. It codes for CSAGGLAIYEQYF.

This clonotype was recorded at least ten times. The chain uses TRBV6-6 and TRBJ1-1, with no clear D. This CDR3 is 16 amino acids long. CDR1 MNHNY and CDR2 SVGAGI come from the germline V gene (reference sequence). Trimming stripped 8 bases from V and 6 bases from J, with 25 bases between. CDR3 in DNA: TGTGCCAGCCAGGTCCTCGGTTCTGGGTATAACGCTGAAGCTTTCTTT. Translation gives CASQVLGSGYNAEAFF.

This clonotype was detected only a few times. The rearrangement links TRBV12-3 or TRBV12-4 to TRBJ2-7; tentatively, D is TRBD1 (5 bases). This CDR3 spans 15 amino acids. The germline V and J ends were trimmed by 5 bases and 2 bases, with 16 bases remaining between them. CDR3 sequence reads: CASSPLTTVTYEQYF. In DNA, the CDR3 is TGTGCCAGCAGTCCGCTCACGACAGTGACCTACGAGCAGTACTTC.

Only a few counts were recorded for this clonotype. V and J are TRBV5-1 and TRBJ1-1; no reliable D call. The germline gives CDR1 SGHRS, CDR2 YFSETQ. Trimming left V 0 bases short and J 5 bases short, with 11 bases between. The CDR3 loop spans 14 amino acids. The CDR3 DNA reads as TGCGCCAGCAGCTTGGAGGTCGGGCGGACTGAAGCTTTCTTT. Translation: CASSLEVGRTEAFF.

This clonotype was counted a few times. This chain joins TRBV28 and TRBJ2-7; TRBD1 or TRBD2 may be the D gene (5 bases each). CDR1 MDHEN and CDR2 SYDVKM come from the germline V gene. Trimming removed 2 bases from V and 4 bases from J, with 15 bases in between. The CDR3 consists of 15 residues. As DNA, the CDR3 is TGTGCCAGCAGTTTAAGGTCAGGGATAGCGTACGAGCAGTACTTC. This encodes CASSLRSGIAYEQYF.

This clonotype showed up just a few times. The J gene is TRBJ1-5, the V gene TRBV5-1; D uncertain. Germline V gene data show CDR1 as SGHRS and CDR2 as YFSETQ. The CDR3 length is 15 residues. Trimming left V 4 bases short and J 0 bases short, with 11 bases between. CDR3 residues: CASSIGTSSNQPQHF. The CDR3 DNA reads as TGCGCCAGCAGCATTGGAACCTCTAGCAATCAGCCCCAGCATTTT.

This clonotype came up many times. V is TRBV4-3 and J is TRBJ2-1, with TRBD1 as a possible D gene (7 bases). The V and J ends lost 0 bases and 7 bases respectively, with 19 bases between them. This CDR3 contains 17 residues. In germline, CDR1 is LGHNA, CDR2 YSLEER. The CDR3 spells CASSQDRGEGAGNEQFF. DNA of the CDR3: TGCGCCAGCAGCCAAGATCGGGGAGAGGGGGCGGGGAATGAGCAGTTCTTC.

This clonotype was seen at least ten times. The rearrangement links TRBV11-2 to TRBJ2-7; tentatively, D is TRBD1 (5 bases). Germline lookup yields CDR1 SGHAT and CDR2 FQNNGV. Trimming took off 1 base at V and 6 bases at J, with 7 bases between the two ends. The CDR3 loop spans 12 amino acids. Here the CDR3 DNA reads TGTGCCAGCAGCTTAGCAGGGTTCGAGCAGTACTTC. As protein: CASSLAGFEQYF. Full variable domain (missing parts from reference TRBV11-2 and TRBJ2-7): EAGVAQSPRYKIIEKRQSVAFWCNPISGHATLYWYQQILGQGPKLLIQFQNNGVVDDSQLPKDRFSAERLKGVDSTLKIQPAKLEDSAVYLCASSLAGFEQYFGPGTRLTVT.

This clonotype showed up many times. The chain carries TRBV7-2 and TRBJ2-7; D not resolved. Germline V lookup: CDR1 SGHTA, CDR2 FQGNSA. The CDR3 loop spans 11 amino acids. V was pared by 9 bases and J by 0 bases, with 6 bases between. The CDR3 loop is CASGLSYEQYF. The CDR3 DNA reads as TGTGCCAGTGGCCTCTCCTACGAGCAGTACTTC.

This clonotype was seen many times. V usage is TRBV10-2 and J usage is TRBJ2-7, with 11 bases that match TRBD2. The CDR3 is made up of 16 amino acids. After removal of 5 bases from V and 0 bases from J, the junction contained 6 bases not matched to a gene. Germline values: CDR1 WSHSY, CDR2 SAAADI. CDR3: CASSPGLAVNSYEQYF. The CDR3 nucleotides are TGCGCCAGCAGTCCGGGACTAGCGGTTAACTCCTACGAGCAGTACTTC.

The chain is built from TRBV9 and TRBJ1-3; tentative D call: TRBD1 (5 bases). In germline, CDR1 is SGDLS, CDR2 YYNGEE. This CDR3 spans 15 amino acids. Trimming left V 6 bases short and J 0 bases short, with 13 bases between. The DNA of the CDR3 is TGTGCCAGCAATAGGGGACCGAGCTCTGGAAACACCATATATTTT. This sequence encodes CASNRGPSSGNTIYF.

This clonotype was recorded many times. The chain recombines TRBV20-1 with TRBJ1-1; 7 positions match TRBD1. This CDR3 contains 14 residues. The germline gives CDR1 DFQATT, CDR2 SNEGSKA (reference sequence). The V segment lost 6 bases and the J segment 0 bases; nucleotides outside the gene matches: 7. CDR3 in amino acids: CSASTGTVNTEAFF. For the CDR3, the DNA is TGCAGTGCCAGTACCGGGACAGTGAACACTGAAGCTTTCTTT.

This clonotype was observed many times. The chain has TRBV6-5 and TRBJ2-7; D possibly matches TRBD1 or TRBD2 (5 bases each). The germline CDR1 and CDR2 sequences are MNHEY and SVGAGI. The CDR3 sequence is 14 residues long. The V gene lost 2 bases and the J gene lost 3 bases, with 11 bases spanning the gap. This CDR3 reads CASSYPGASYEQYF. DNA of the CDR3: TGTGCCAGCAGTTACCCCGGGGCAAGCTACGAGCAGTACTTC.

CDR3 sequence: CASSISLTWSSYEQYF. The CDR3 coding sequence is TGTGCCAGCAGTATCTCACTTACATGGTCATCCTACGAGCAGTACTTC. The chain carries TRBV6-5 and TRBJ2-7; D is ambiguous. Trimming stripped 5 bases from V and 1 base from J, with 18 bases between. The length of the CDR3 is 16 residues. The V gene's germline CDR1 is MNHEY and CDR2 SVGAGI.

This clonotype was seen repeatedly, ten times or more. This chain links TRBV4-1 with TRBJ1-2; D may be TRBD1 (6 bases). Trimming pared 1 base from V and 2 bases from J, leaving 11 bases between. This CDR3 has 15 amino acids. Germline-derived CDR1 and CDR2 are MGHRA and YSYEKL. The CDR3 is CASSQVSTGNYGYTF. The CDR3, as DNA: TGCGCCAGCAGCCAAGTCTCCACAGGGAACTATGGCTACACCTTC.

The V call is TRBV7-8, the J call TRBJ2-1, with D possibly matching TRBD2 (5 bases). Germline V gives CDR1 SGHVS, CDR2 FQNEAQ. This CDR3 spans 11 amino acids. With 5 bases removed from V and 12 bases from J, the gap between germline ends came to 11 bases. The CDR3 DNA follows: TGTGCCAGCAGCGAGGGTCTTGGGCAGTTCTTC. Its protein is CASSEGLGQFF. The full variable domain, with the rest looked up from reference TRBV7-8 and TRBJ2-1, is GAGVSQSPRYKVAKRGQDVALRCDPISGHVSLFWYQQALGQGPEFLTYFQNEAQLDKSGLPSDRFFAERPEGSVSTLKIQRTQQEDSAVYLCASSEGLGQFFGPGTRLTVL.